This T cell receptor beta chain was sequenced during a study of cytomegalovirus exposure and HLA in healthy donors. Nominally healthy donors provided the samples, though records likely missed some immune exposures. In its sample, this clone was seen a few times. The antigen is unknown. The study ran its PCR with 60 Vbeta and 13 Jbeta primers. Measured with immunoSEQ multiplex PCR; TCRdb has only the in-frame clones, and not every one. This sample has approximately 150,000 clones, with about 70% found just once. The CDR3 sequence is 15 residues long. V lost 2 bases and J lost 4; bases outside the gene matches: 7. CDR1 is SGHRS and CDR2 is YFSETQ in the germline V gene. Study-wide results and caveats: Owing to their indistinguishability, certain V segments, notably TRBV6-2 and TRBV6-3, were excluded. A later analysis found most CMV-associated TCR beta chains apparently HLA-restricted. Previously analyzed data showed that most TCR beta V segments were productive at a frequency of about 87% or about 30%.

This chain connects TRBV5-1 to TRBJ2-3, with TRBD2 matching 7 bases. Sample: PBMCs. This TCR derives from a woman between 40 and 55 years old in good health and CMV-seropositive. The CDR3 loop is CASSFPGGGADTQYF. In nucleotides, the CDR3 is TGCGCCAGCAGCTTTCCGGGGGGAGGCGCAGATACGCAGTATTTT.